The clone carrying this T cell receptor beta chain was seen only a few times. What it binds is unknown. The data originate from a study of CD8 T cells in ankylosing spondylitis. Points from the study as a whole: Peripheral blood held disease-linked clones only at relatively low frequency, and these were CD8+. Matched ankylosing spondylitis synovial fluid reportedly contained a significantly enriched population of disease-linked clones. A motif of 7 or 8 highly homologous TCR beta variants was seen as apparently characteristic of ankylosing spondylitis blood.

Germline V gene sequence: CDR1 ENHRY, CDR2 SYGVKD. The CDR3 sequence is 15 residues long. J was trimmed by 0 bases and V by 2 bases; bases with no gene match: 2. Molecular-barcoded quantitative 5'-RACE produced these TCR beta libraries. TCRdb fed the 5' RACE reads into MiXCR, producing one record per CDR3 protein. The data contain about 700,000 distinct CDR3 sequences, around a fifth of them singletons. The source material was blood, either unsorted or a sorted T cell fraction (not recorded which). The receptor was isolated from a male donor with ankylosing spondylitis. The V and J genes are TRBV10-3 and TRBJ1-1, with 8 bases fitting TRBD1. The CDR3 here is CAISEDRGMNTEAFF. The CDR3 bases are TGTGCCATCAGTGAGGACAGGGGAATGAACACTGAAGCTTTCTTT.